Listed below are T cell receptor beta chains from one sample, sequenced in a study of blood T cell repertoires in COVID-19. The table came from immunoSEQ multiplex PCR; TCRdb's copy has only in-frame clones and leaves some out. The table records about 210,000 clones, 85% of them present only once. What was sequenced was peripheral blood. All receptors derive from a woman between 65 and 79 years old with COVID-19, enrolled during active disease. Both conserved end residues are part of each CDR3.

V gene,J gene,CDR3 protein
TRBV3-1/TRBV3-2,TRBJ1-3,CASSRIRDSLSGNTIYF
TRBV11-2,TRBJ1-2,CASSLPRFSSYGYTF
TRBV3-1/TRBV3-2,TRBJ2-3,CASSTTSGGADTQYF
TRBV7-7,TRBJ1-4,CASSPGGRTNEKLFF
TRBV24-1,TRBJ2-1,CATSGPGSSYNEQFF
TRBV6-2/TRBV6-3,TRBJ1-6,CASSYPTGSNSPLHF
TRBV15,TRBJ1-2,CATSRDRANYGYTF
TRBV24-1,TRBJ1-5,CATSDSGPSLNQPQHF
TRBV6-2/TRBV6-3,TRBJ2-7,CASSYPGQGAYEQYF
TRBV29-1,TRBJ2-1,CSVNRGTGAHNEQFF
TRBV3-1/TRBV3-2,TRBJ1-5,CASSQDLCGESNQPQHF
TRBV21-1,TRBJ1-1,CASSRGQGLAEAFF
TRBV2,TRBJ2-7,CASSNGYEQYF
TRBV7-9,TRBJ1-5,CASSVGSGDYNQPQHF
TRBV15,TRBJ2-2,CATSTQGEREGNTGELFF